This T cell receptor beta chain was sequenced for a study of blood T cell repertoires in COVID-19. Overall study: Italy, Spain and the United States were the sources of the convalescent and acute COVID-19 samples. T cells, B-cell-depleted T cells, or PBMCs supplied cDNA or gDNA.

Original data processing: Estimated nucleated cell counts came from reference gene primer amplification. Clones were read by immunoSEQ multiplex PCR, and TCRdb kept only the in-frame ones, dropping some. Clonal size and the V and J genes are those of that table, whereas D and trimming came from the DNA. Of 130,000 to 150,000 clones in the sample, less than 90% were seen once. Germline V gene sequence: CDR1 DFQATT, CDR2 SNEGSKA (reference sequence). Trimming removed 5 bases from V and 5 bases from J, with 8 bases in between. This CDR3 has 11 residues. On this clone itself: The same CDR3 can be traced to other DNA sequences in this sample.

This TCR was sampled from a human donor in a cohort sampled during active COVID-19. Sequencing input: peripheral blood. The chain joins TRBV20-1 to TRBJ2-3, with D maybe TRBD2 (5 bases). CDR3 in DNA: TGCAGTGCTCCACTAGGAGATACGCAGTATTTT. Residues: CSAPLGDTQYF.